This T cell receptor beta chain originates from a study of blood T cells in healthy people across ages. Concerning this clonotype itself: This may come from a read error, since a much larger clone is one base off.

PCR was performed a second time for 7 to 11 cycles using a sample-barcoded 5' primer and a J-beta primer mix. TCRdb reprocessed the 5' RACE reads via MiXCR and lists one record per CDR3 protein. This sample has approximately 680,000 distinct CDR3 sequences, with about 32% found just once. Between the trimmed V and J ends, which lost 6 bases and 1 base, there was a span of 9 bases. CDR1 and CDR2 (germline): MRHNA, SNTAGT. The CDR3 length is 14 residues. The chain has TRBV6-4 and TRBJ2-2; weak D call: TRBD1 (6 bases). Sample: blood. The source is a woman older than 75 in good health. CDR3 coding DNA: TGTGCCAGCAGGTTGGACAGGAACACCGGGGAGCTGTTTTTT. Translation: CASRLDRNTGELFF.